This TCR beta chain was sequenced during a study of shared clonotypes between healthy human individuals. About the study: There were three CD4 naive, three CD4 memory, two CD8 naive and one CD8 memory plates per donor.

Findings and limits, study-wide: With a few donors compared, 5% to 5.5% of naive CD4 clonotypes were shared.

Worth noting for this clone: Its antigen is currently unknown.

Partitioning of CD4+ cells yielded a CD45RA+ naive subset and a CD45RA-negative memory subset. The assay was carried out at the deep level. Sequencing used immunoSEQ multiplex PCR; TCRdb keeps in-frame clones, though not all of them. The sample includes roughly 1,500,000 clones, 98% of them seen just once. The sample consisted of naive CD4+ T cells sorted from blood. Subset here: CD45RA+ positively selected. The sequence was collected from a man in his thirties or forties in good health.

CDR3 DNA sequence: TGCGCCAGCACCTGGGCAGGGGGAAGGACTGAAGCTTTCTTT. This translates into CASTWAGGRTEAFF. The chain is built from TRBV5-1 and TRBJ1-1; 7 bases line up with TRBD1. This CDR3 comprises 14 residues. The V gene's germline CDR1 is SGHRS and CDR2 YFSETQ. After removal of 6 bases from V and 5 bases from J, the junction contained 10 bases not matched to a gene.